This T cell receptor beta chain was documented in a study of OX40 agonist ivuxolimab in advanced cancers. For the study at large: It was ivuxolimab, an agonistic anti-OX40 (CD134) antibody, that patients were treated with. Notes on the study in general: Both CD4+ and CD8+ T cell populations in blood had undergone clonal expansion by week 6 at 0.1 to 3.0 mg/kg.

Comment on this clone: Its target is unknown.

TCRdb's copy holds only in-frame clones and misses some; the assay was immunoSEQ multiplex PCR. This sample has about 90,000 clones, with approximately 91% found just once. The TCR comes from an adult with an advanced solid tumor such as melanoma, head and neck, liver or kidney cancer. Source: CD4+ or CD8+ T cells sorted from blood, taken in a trial of the OX40 agonist ivuxolimab.

The CDR3 coding sequence is TGTGCCAGTAAAAGGACAGGGGCCAATGAGCAGTTCTTC. It translates to CASKRTGANEQFF. This sequence joins TRBV6-5 and TRBJ2-1, with TRBD1 matching 9 bases. The CDR3 is 13 residues long. J gave up 6 bases and V 9 bases, and 6 bases lay outside the gene matches. CDR1 is MNHEY, CDR2 SVGAGI, per germline.